The sequence of this T cell receptor beta chain was determined in a study of radiation and T cells in renal cell carcinoma. Study details: Nephrectomy followed 15 Gy stereotactic body radiation by 4 weeks.

The repertoire was sequenced with immunoSEQ multiplex PCR; TCRdb's copy has only in-frame clones and lacks some. Among about 140,000 clones listed, around four fifths were seen once. This sample's time point: baseline pretreatment blood. Treatment defined: 15 Gy SBRT to primary tumor, nephrectomy 4 weeks later. The receptor comes from a woman between 45 and 65 years old with renal cell carcinoma. The sample consisted of blood, taken from a patient whose treatment included radiotherapy and nephrectomy.

The CDR3 DNA sequence: TGTGCCTGGAGTATACGGGGTTCCAAAAACATTCAGTACTTC. This sequence encodes CAWSIRGSKNIQYF. The genes are TRBV30 and TRBJ2-4; maybe TRBD2 (5 bases). In germline, CDR1 is GTSNPN, CDR2 SVGIG (reference sequence). V shed 2 bases and J shed 2 bases, with 10 bases lying between them. CDR3 size: 14 residues.